The next 27 T cell receptor beta chains were all read from a single sample in a study of cytomegalovirus exposure and HLA in healthy donors. The PCR had 60 Vbeta and 13 Jbeta primers. Data came from immunoSEQ multiplex PCR; TCRdb stores just in-frame clones and leaves some out. The sample shows more than 150,000 clones, about three quarters of them seen only once. Material for sequencing was PBMCs. The receptors derive from a woman in her 50s in good health and CMV-seropositive.

There are a few counts of this clone. The rearrangement links TRBV5-1 to TRBJ1-2; tentatively, D is TRBD1 (5 bases). The CDR3 loop spans 15 amino acids. Germline CDR1 is SGHRS and CDR2 is YFSETQ. V lost 0 bases and J lost 0, with 9 bases in between. CDR3 DNA: TGCGCCAGCAGCTTGGAGTGGGGGGCTAACTATGGCTACACCTTC. Protein product: CASSLEWGANYGYTF.

V usage is TRBV11-2 and J usage is TRBJ2-4, with 8 bases fitting TRBD1. Germline lookup yields CDR1 SGHAT and CDR2 FQNNGV. The CDR3 covers 15 residues. The V and J ends lost 7 bases and 3 bases, in that order; junction bases with no gene match: 8. In DNA form, the CDR3 reads TGTGCCAGCATGCTACTACAGGGGGGCAAAAACATTCAGTACTTC. This translates into CASMLLQGGKNIQYF.

This clone was observed a few times. In nucleotides, the CDR3 is TGTGCCAGCAGTGACAGGGACAGGGCTGAAGCTTTCTTT. It yields the protein CASSDRDRAEAFF. The chain employs TRBV6-1 and TRBJ1-1, with 9 bases aligning to TRBD1. Germline V gives CDR1 MNHNS, CDR2 SASEGT. The CDR3 totals 13 residues. The V and J ends lost 3 bases and 6 bases, in that order; junction bases with no gene match: 2.

This rearrangement joins TRBV29-1 to TRBJ1-2; no reliable D call. V lost 7 bases and J 4 bases, leaving 16 bases between the germline ends. This CDR3 has 13 amino acids. Germline CDR1 is SQVTM and CDR2 is ANQGSEA. The CDR3 sequence is CSGSSTVGYGYTF. The DNA for the CDR3 is TGCAGCGGCAGTTCGACTGTGGGCTATGGCTACACCTTC.

This clone was seen more than once but under ten times. Other DNA sequences of this sample code for an identical CDR3. J is TRBJ1-2 and V is TRBV6-5; the D gene is possibly TRBD1 (6 bases). The V and J ends lost 6 bases and 2 bases respectively, with 10 bases between them. This CDR3 has 13 amino acids. CDR1 and CDR2 (germline): MNHEY, SVGAGI. CDR3 region: CASRDSANYGYTF. In DNA form, the CDR3 reads TGTGCCAGCAGGGACAGTGCGAACTATGGCTACACCTTC.

V usage is TRBV9 and J usage is TRBJ2-3, with 15 positions matching TRBD2. With V trimmed by 0 bases and J by 0 bases, 5 bases remained unmatched. The germline CDR1 and CDR2 sequences are SGDLS and YYNGEE. CDR3 size: 19 residues. The CDR3 bases are TGTGCCAGCAGCGTAGGTGGACTAGCGGGGGGGCCTAGCACAGATACGCAGTATTTT. Translation: CASSVGGLAGGPSTDTQYF. The variable domain in full, completed from reference TRBV9 and TRBJ2-3, reads DSGVTQTPKHLITATGQRVTLRCSPRSGDLSVYWYQQSLDQGLQFLIQYYNGEERAKGNILERFSAQQFPDLHSELNLSSLELGDSALYFCASSVGGLAGGPSTDTQYFGPGTRLTVL.

The V gene is TRBV6-6, the J gene TRBJ1-1; D not certain. Trimming cost V 0 bases and J 7 bases, with 15 bases left between them. The germline V gene encodes CDR1 MNHNY and CDR2 SVGAGI (reference sequence). The CDR3 length is 15 residues. CDR3 sequence reads: CASSYSILPLFEAFF. CDR3 nucleotide sequence: TGTGCCAGCAGTTACTCGATACTTCCCCTTTTTGAAGCTTTCTTT.

The chain joins TRBV2 to TRBJ1-3; possibly TRBD1 for D (5 bases). Trimming took 4 bases from V and 0 from J, leaving 10 bases between them. This CDR3 has 15 residues. Germline V gene lookup returns CDR1 SNHLY and CDR2 FYNNEI. The CDR3 is CASSAGAHSGNTIYF. CDR3 nucleotide sequence: TGTGCCAGCAGTGCTGGGGCTCACTCTGGAAACACCATATATTTT.

The chain combines TRBV19 with TRBJ2-5; 8 bases match TRBD1. V gave up 5 bases and J gave up 5 bases; unmatched junction bases: 7. The CDR3 runs 14 residues. Germline CDR1 is LNHDA and CDR2 is SQIVND (reference sequence). CDR3 loop: CASSPGTGLETQYF. CDR3 DNA sequence: TGTGCCAGTAGTCCTGGGACAGGTTTGGAGACCCAGTACTTC.

The chain links TRBV11-3 to TRBJ1-1; a weak D match, TRBD1 (5 bases). Germline V lookup: CDR1 SGHNT, CDR2 YENEEA. The CDR3 contains 15 residues. Trimming shortened V by 6 bases and J by 0 bases, and 14 bases separated the two germline ends. The CDR3 DNA follows: TGTGCCAGCAGGGCAGGGAACAGGATGAACACTGAAGCTTTCTTT. Translating gives CASRAGNRMNTEAFF.

V is TRBV7-2 and J is TRBJ2-7; tentatively, D is TRBD2 (6 bases). V shed 3 bases and J shed 1 base, with 13 bases lying between them. From germline, CDR1 is SGHTA and CDR2 FQGNSA. The CDR3 spans 15 residues. CDR3 DNA: TGTGCCAGCAGCTTTAGCGGCACGACTTCCTACGAGCAGTACTTC. Translation gives CASSFSGTTSYEQYF.

V gene TRBV5-1 combines with J gene TRBJ1-4; D perhaps matches TRBD1 (5 bases). The CDR3 covers 14 residues. The germline CDR1 and CDR2 sequences are SGHRS and YFSETQ. Between the trimmed V and J ends, which lost 6 bases and 7 bases, there was a span of 16 bases. The CDR3 DNA is TGCGCCAGCAACATGGAGGGGAATGGTGAAAAACTGTTTTTT. It translates to CASNMEGNGEKLFF.

The chain combines TRBV6-6 with TRBJ2-1, with 13 nucleotides matching TRBD2. After removal of 2 bases from V and 7 bases from J, the junction contained 5 bases not matched to a gene. Germline V gives CDR1 MNHNY, CDR2 SVGAGI (reference sequence). This CDR3 has 16 residues. CDR3 in DNA: TGTGCCAGCAGTTACCGGACTAGCGGGAGTGTGAATGAGCAGTTCTTC. Residues: CASSYRTSGSVNEQFF.

This chain links TRBV5-6 with TRBJ1-2; possibly TRBD1 for D (5 bases). The CDR3 is 13 residues long. Germline values: CDR1 SGHDT, CDR2 YYEEEE. Trimming stripped 7 bases from V and 1 base from J, with 11 bases between. The CDR3 coding sequence is TGTGCCAGCGAGGACACATTTAACTATGGCTACACCTTC. It encodes CASEDTFNYGYTF. Drawing the rest from reference TRBV5-6 and TRBJ1-2, the complete variable domain is DAGVTQSPTHLIKTRGQQVTLRCSPKSGHDTVSWYQQALGQGPQFIFQYYEEEERQRGNFPDRFSGHQFPNYSSELNVNALLLGDSALYLCASEDTFNYGYTFGSGTRLTVV.

The sample holds a few counts of this clone. V and J are TRBV9 and TRBJ1-2; the D is unclear. The length of the CDR3 is 13 residues. V lost 0 bases to trimming and J lost 8 bases, with 11 bases between them. Per germline, CDR1 SGDLS and CDR2 YYNGEE. CDR3 bases: TGTGCCAGCAGCGTAGCTGAGCGGGGAGGCTACACCTTC. It translates to CASSVAERGGYTF.

This clone has just a few counts. V and J are TRBV19 and TRBJ2-1, with 12 bases fitting TRBD2. V was pared by 2 bases and J by 9 bases, with 5 bases of the junction left unmatched. CDR1 and CDR2 (germline): LNHDA, SQIVND (reference sequence). CDR3 length equals 15 residues. CDR3 bases: TGTGCCAGTAGTATACCTAGCGGGGGGGTGGGTGAGCAGTTCTTC. Translating gives CASSIPSGGVGEQFF.

V gene TRBV21-1 combines with J gene TRBJ1-6; the table calls TRBD1, which could not be checked here. TRBV21-1 is reported as a pseudogene. The CDR3 has 15 amino acids. The CDR3 nucleotides are TGTGCCAGCAGCATGGTGACAGGTAACAATTCACCCCTCCACTTT. It yields the protein CASSMVTGNNSPLHF.

The rearrangement joins TRBV6-5 to TRBJ1-2; D is possibly TRBD1 (5 bases). In germline, CDR1 is MNHEY, CDR2 SVGAGI. The CDR3 extends over 14 amino acids. V lost 6 bases and J 3 bases, leaving 14 bases between the germline ends. CDR3 bases: TGTGCCAGCAGGGGCCACAGGTTAGACTATGGCTACACCTTC. Residues: CASRGHRLDYGYTF.

The rearrangement joins TRBV6-5 to TRBJ2-1, with D possibly TRBD2 on 7 matching bases. Trimming took off 7 bases at V and 1 base at J, with 14 bases between the two ends. Looked up from germline, CDR1 is MNHEY and CDR2 is SVGAGI. The CDR3 is made up of 15 amino acids. The CDR3 bases are TGTGCCAGCAACACAAGGGGGGGATCCTACAATGAGCAGTTCTTC. Protein sequence: CASNTRGGSYNEQFF.

The chain combines TRBV30 with TRBJ1-3; D is ambiguous. The CDR3 has 13 residues. Germline CDR1 is GTSNPN and CDR2 is SVGIG (reference sequence). CDR3 in amino acids: CQAVGSSGNTIYF. The CDR3 coding sequence is TGTCAGGCCGTCGGGAGCTCTGGAAACACCATATATTTT.

The chain is built from TRBV2 and TRBJ2-6; perhaps TRBD1 as D (5 bases). Trimming stripped 9 bases from V and 4 bases from J, with 13 bases between. Germline loops: CDR1 SNHLY, CDR2 FYNNEI. The CDR3 runs to 14 residues. The CDR3 nucleotides are TGTGCCAGTCGGACGACAGCAGGGGCCAACGTCCTGACTTTC. This encodes CASRTTAGANVLTF. Complete variable domain (other parts from reference TRBV2 and TRBJ2-6): EPEVTQTPSHQVTQMGQEVILRCVPISNHLYFYWYRQILGQKVEFLVSFYNNEISEKSEIFDDQFSVERPDGSNFTLKIRSTKLEDSAMYFCASRTTAGANVLTFGAGSRLTVL.

The rearrangement links TRBV2 to TRBJ2-2, with 10 bases identical to TRBD2. This CDR3 contains 15 residues. Trimming removed 4 bases from V and 3 bases from J; junction bases left unmatched: 2. The germline V gene has CDR1 SNHLY and CDR2 FYNNEI. The CDR3 sequence: CASSGTSGHTGELFF. Here the CDR3 DNA reads TGTGCCAGCAGTGGGACTAGCGGTCACACCGGGGAGCTGTTTTTT.

This sequence joins TRBV9 and TRBJ1-2, with D possibly being TRBD1 (6 bases). Trimming pared 0 bases from V and 3 bases from J, leaving 12 bases between. The CDR3 consists of 15 residues. Germline V gives CDR1 SGDLS, CDR2 YYNGEE. This chain's CDR3 is CASSVVGGPYYGYTF. The DNA of the CDR3 is TGTGCCAGCAGCGTAGTAGGGGGTCCCTACTATGGCTACACCTTC.

This chain links TRBV10-3 with TRBJ2-7; 7 bases map to TRBD2. The J segment lost 9 bases and the V segment lost 3 bases, leaving 14 bases of the junction unmatched. Per germline, CDR1 ENHRY and CDR2 SYGVKD. CDR3 length: 15 amino acids. CDR3 bases: TGTGCCATCAGTGAACTCCCGGGACTACTCGCGTGGCAGTACTTC. The encoded protein is CAISELPGLLAWQYF.

The chain links TRBV4-3 to TRBJ2-6, with D tentatively TRBD1 (5 bases). V lost 4 bases, J lost 3 bases, and 19 bases lay in between. The CDR3 runs 18 residues. Germline V gene lookup returns CDR1 LGHNA and CDR2 YSLEER. The CDR3 loop is CASSLSRDGIYGANVLTF. Written as DNA, the CDR3 is TGCGCCAGCAGCCTAAGCAGGGATGGGATTTATGGGGCCAACGTCCTGACTTTC.

V is TRBV7-8 and J is TRBJ1-2; 12 bases match TRBD1. Germline values: CDR1 SGHVS, CDR2 FQNEAQ. CDR3 length: 17 amino acids. V trimming: 5 bases; J trimming: 3 bases; junction bases outside the gene matches: 10. This chain's CDR3 is CASSTGQGAFSDYGYTF. The CDR3 DNA is TGTGCCAGCAGCACGGGACAGGGGGCTTTCTCTGACTATGGCTACACCTTC.

The V and J genes are TRBV7-2 and TRBJ2-5; 7 bases line up with TRBD2. Germline V gives CDR1 SGHTA, CDR2 FQGNSA. V shed 1 base, J shed 3 bases, and the junction held 8 bases outside the gene matches. The CDR3 loop spans 16 amino acids. As DNA, the CDR3 is TGTGCCAGCAGCTTAGGGCGGGGGAGGGTCGAAGAGACCCAGTACTTC. Encoded protein: CASSLGRGRVEETQYF.